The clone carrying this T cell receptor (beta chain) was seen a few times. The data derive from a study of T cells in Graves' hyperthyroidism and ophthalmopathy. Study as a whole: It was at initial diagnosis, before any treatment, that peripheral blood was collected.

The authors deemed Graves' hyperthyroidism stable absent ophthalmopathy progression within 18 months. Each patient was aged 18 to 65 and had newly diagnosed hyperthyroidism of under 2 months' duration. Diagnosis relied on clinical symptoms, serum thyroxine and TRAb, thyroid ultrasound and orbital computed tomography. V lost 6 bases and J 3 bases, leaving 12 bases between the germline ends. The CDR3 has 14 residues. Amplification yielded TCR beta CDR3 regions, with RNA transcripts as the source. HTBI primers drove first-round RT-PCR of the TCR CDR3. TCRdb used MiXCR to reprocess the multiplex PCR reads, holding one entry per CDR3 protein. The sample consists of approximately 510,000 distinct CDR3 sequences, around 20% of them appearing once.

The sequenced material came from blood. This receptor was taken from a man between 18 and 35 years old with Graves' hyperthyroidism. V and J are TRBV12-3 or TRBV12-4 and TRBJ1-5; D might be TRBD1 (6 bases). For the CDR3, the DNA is TGTGCCAGCAGACCTGGACAGTTCAATCAGCCCCAGCATTTT. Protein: CASRPGQFNQPQHF.